This TCR beta chain was obtained from a study of T cell repertoires in cytomegalovirus infection. Study at large: From public TCR beta signatures came an indication of both CMV infection and matching HLA type.

Trimming took 11 bases from V and 0 from J, leaving 14 bases between them. Germline V lookup: CDR1 SGHVS, CDR2 FNYEAQ. CDR3 length equals 13 residues. Study outcomes and limitations: Ex vivo responses were dominated by HLA-C-restricted CMV-specific TCR beta clonotypes. Carriers of CMV and the relevant HLA type were discriminated by public TCR beta frequency.

TCRdb fed the reads into MiXCR, producing one record per CDR3 protein. Altogether 100,000 or so distinct CDR3 sequences are present, 35% to 50% being singletons, with the ten largest covering roughly 74%. To note about this clonotype: The target antigen is unknown.

The sequences come from CD8+ T cells from cultured PBMCs, collected from culture after CMV antigen stimulation. V gene TRBV7-6 combines with J gene TRBJ2-7; maybe TRBD2 (6 bases). The sequence came from a human donor in good health (CMV status not recorded). Some clones in this sample may be carry-over from other donors' samples. The CDR3 loop is CASAGWSSYEQYF. The CDR3 nucleotides read TGTGCCTCGGCGGGGTGGAGCTCCTACGAGCAGTACTTC.